Included here is one T cell receptor beta chain sequence, with context. Its target antigen remains unknown. Base quality data are lacking; no much larger clone is found one base away. The sample's time point, from its label and the paper: patch test 1, 2 weeks after DPC sensitization. What this sample's treatment or condition label stands for: therapeutic diphenylcyclopropenone sensitization with weekly scalp DPC. Blood at each patch-test visit was drawn before the patch test was applied. Eligible patients were aged 18 to 70, diagnosed with alopecia, deemed suitable for DPC therapy, and excluded if pregnant. Unfractionated whole blood was collected in Tempus Blood RNA tubes, and total RNA was extracted from that blood. The data were taken from a study of human T cells and chemical hapten exposure (dated by TCRdb to the early 2020s). Study-level background: For sensitization, 2% DPC in acetone was applied to a 2 cm by 2 cm area of upper inner arm skin. Throughout the study period of around 24 weeks, patients also received therapeutic DPC doses to the scalp every week. Patch testing was performed on the upper back with Finn chambers containing 0.01% DPC, and the patch tests were scored after 6 days according to International Contact Dermatitis Research Group standards. Alopecia areata with under or over 50% scalp involvement, alopecia totalis and alopecia universalis were represented in the patient cohort, which was mostly female. Libraries were pooled for sequencing, and variation in per-sample TCR yields was attributed mainly to small differences in library volumes within the pool. Peripheral blood TCR repertoire changes were tracked in vivo in alopecia patients during primary and secondary sensitization to the hapten diphenylcyclopropenone (DPC). Blood was sampled from patients pre-sensitization (week 0) and at 2, 6 and about 24 weeks after DPC sensitization. About 30 alopecia patients provided blood for TCR sequencing at one to four time points (pre-sensitization, 2, 6 and 24 weeks). Results the study describes overall, beyond this receptor: Compared with pre-sensitization or healthy control sets, expanded TCRs formed significantly more large CDR3 similarity clusters, which is consistent with antigen-driven responses. After repeated subsampling, changes were observed in the strength of the expansion versus patch-test correlation and in the threshold at which the correlation became significant. DPC sensitization did not change the number of TCRs with a frequency above 1 in 1000, and there was no evidence of changes in global repertoire structure. Patch test score correlated positively with the number of PT1 expanded TCRs, reaching significance at thresholds 8, 16 and 32 but not at 4. Because all patients had alopecia, a presumed autoimmune disease, the immune response of the patients might differ from that of healthy individuals.

Taken from cysteine to phenylalanine, the CDR3 has 13 residues. Only the CDR3 DNA stays, 39 bases, in frame from base 1. According to the germline V gene (reference sequence), CDR1 reads SGHKS and CDR2 reads YYEKEE. V loses 4 bases of germline sequence and J loses 8 bases, and the interval between the two ends is 12 bases. The library relied on RACE. Sequencing was carried out with a NextSeq 500. During library preparation, unique molecular identifiers were attached to individual cDNA molecules so that TCRs could be counted quantitatively and reproducibly. For every blood RNA sample, sequencing covered both the TCR alpha and TCR beta chains. On the authors' methods: A median of approximately 100,000 TCRs per sample was observed, with a range of 23,224 to 690,600. V, J and CDR3 annotation of the TCR reads was carried out using the Decombinator software suite. To make PS versus PT1 abundance plots, every sample was subsampled to the same number of TCRs (28,000). Expanded TCRs were defined as absent before sensitization and observed at least eight times at the 2-week time point. Using fastp trimming at Q25 and MiXCR clonotype assembly, TCRdb reanalyzed the public sequencing data and kept in-frame beta chains. For every CDR3 protein sequence, its rows merge into one entry that carries the most common genes and DNA. The V and J calls, along with clone size, are taken from TCRdb and not from the paper's own processing. The sample data list fewer than 500,000 distinct CDR3 sequences, and more than 4.5% of these were observed just once. The ten largest clonotypes hold 2% to 2.5% of the sample.

This sequence originates from a woman aged 50 to 65 with alopecia areata. Some clones in this sample may be carry-over from other donors' samples. Sequences were derived from whole blood, sampled in connection with sensitization to the hapten diphenylcyclopropenone (DPC). The sequence links TRBV5-5 to TRBJ2-2; the D call is possibly TRBD1 or TRBD2, each sharing 5 bases. The CDR3 corresponds to CASSRDGPGELFF. The DNA sequence reads TGTGCCAGCAGCCGGGACGGGCCGGGGGAGCTGTTTTTT.